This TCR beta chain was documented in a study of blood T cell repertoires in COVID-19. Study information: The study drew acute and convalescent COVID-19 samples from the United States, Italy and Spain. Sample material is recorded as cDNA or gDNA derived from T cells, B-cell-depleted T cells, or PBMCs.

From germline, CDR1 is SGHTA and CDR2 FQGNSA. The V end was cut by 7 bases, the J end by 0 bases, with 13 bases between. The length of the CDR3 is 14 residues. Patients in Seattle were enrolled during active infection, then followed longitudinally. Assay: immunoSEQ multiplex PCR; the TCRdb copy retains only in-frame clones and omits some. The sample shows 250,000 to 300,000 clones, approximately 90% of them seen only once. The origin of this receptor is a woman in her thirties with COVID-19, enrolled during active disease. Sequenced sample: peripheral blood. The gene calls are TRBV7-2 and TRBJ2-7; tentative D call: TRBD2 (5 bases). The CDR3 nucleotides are TGTGCCAGCAACCGGGGTGCGGACTCCTACGAGCAGTACTTC. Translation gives CASNRGADSYEQYF.